These T cell receptor beta chains were read from a single sample in a study of siplizumab effects on memory and regulatory T cells. Assay: immunoSEQ multiplex PCR; the TCRdb copy retains only in-frame clones and omits some. The data show 100,000 or so clones, with around 90% seen just once and 0.55% to 0.95% held by the top ten. The sample taken for sequencing was Tregs sorted from blood. The receptors originated from a human donor in good health. The CDR3 runs from the conserved cysteine through the conserved F or W. Fields, in order: D gene, V gene, CDR3 length, clone size, J gene, CDR3 protein, CDR3 DNA. D genes are given only for firm matches. The size entry is marked missing in some rows and otherwise reads once, few, many or a size class.

TRBD1,TRBV6-1,15,once,TRBJ1-5,CATGTGGGSNQPQHF,TGTGCCACTGGGACAGGGGGCGGGAGCAATCAGCCCCAGCATTTT
TRBD2,TRBV6-5,14,-,TRBJ2-5,CASSGDYRGETQYF,TGTGCCAGCAGTGGGGACTATCGTGGTGAGACCCAGTACTTC
TRBD2,TRBV18,17,once,TRBJ2-5,CASSPPVVAGVFETQYF,TGTGCCAGCTCACCACCCGTCGTGGCGGGAGTCTTTGAGACCCAGTACTTC
-,TRBV6-6,13,-,TRBJ1-2,CASSPDGVYGYTF,TGTGCCAGCAGCCCGGACGGAGTATATGGCTACACCTTC
-,TRBV6-5,15,-,TRBJ2-5,CASSYSWGVLETQYF,TGTGCCAGCAGTTACTCATGGGGGGTTCTGGAGACCCAGTACTTC
TRBD1,TRBV27,15,-,TRBJ2-1,CASRGSGTGLNEQFF,TGTGCCAGCAGAGGATCCGGGACAGGGCTCAATGAGCAGTTCTTC
-,TRBV27,15,-,TRBJ2-5,CASSLWFGSQETQYF,TGTGCCAGCAGTTTATGGTTCGGGAGCCAAGAGACCCAGTACTTC
TRBD2,TRBV6-6,15,-,TRBJ2-5,CASSRASGSGETQYF,TGTGCCAGCAGTCGCGCTAGCGGGAGTGGAGAGACCCAGTACTTC
-,TRBV5-1,14,once,TRBJ2-7,CASRAGEGAYEQYF,TGCGCCAGCAGGGCGGGAGAGGGGGCCTACGAGCAGTACTTC
TRBD1,TRBV5-4,15,-,TRBJ1-2,CASSSNSGQHYGYTF,TGTGCCAGCAGCTCTAATTCGGGACAGCACTATGGCTACACCTTC
-,TRBV5-1,12,once,TRBJ2-7,CASSLAGDEQYF,TGCGCCAGCAGCTTGGCGGGTGATGAGCAGTACTTC
-,TRBV5-1,16,-,TRBJ1-4,CASSLAGLVVSEKLFF,TGCGCCAGCAGCTTGGCAGGACTCGTGGTGTCTGAAAAACTGTTTTTT
TRBD1,TRBV6-5,12,-,TRBJ1-2,CASRQGDGGYTF,TGTGCCAGCAGACAGGGGGATGGTGGCTACACCTTC
TRBD2,TRBV5-1,16,-,TRBJ2-1,CASSLQGLAGVNEQFF,TGCGCCAGCAGCTTACAGGGACTAGCGGGAGTGAATGAGCAGTTCTTC
TRBD1,TRBV2,15,-,TRBJ2-2,CASNRDRGGTGELFF,TGTGCCAGCAACCGGGACAGGGGTGGTACCGGGGAGCTGTTTTTT
-,TRBV6-5,14,-,TRBJ2-7,CASSYSGIRFEQYF,TGTGCCAGCAGTTACTCGGGTATTCGGTTCGAGCAGTACTTC
TRBD1,TRBV7-9,15,-,TRBJ1-2,CASSFHSGGLNGYTF,TGTGCCAGCAGCTTTCATTCAGGGGGGTTAAATGGCTACACCTTC
-,TRBV20-1,11,-,TRBJ1-1,CSARVFTEAFF,TGCAGTGCTAGAGTTTTCACTGAAGCTTTCTTT
-,TRBV2,11,-,TRBJ1-6,CASAGDSPLHF,TGTGCCAGTGCGGGGGATTCACCCCTCCACTTT
TRBD1,TRBV5-1,14,-,TRBJ1-1,CASSSQTGGTEAFF,TGCGCCAGCAGCTCACAAACAGGGGGAACTGAAGCTTTCTTT
-,TRBV15,15,-,TRBJ2-7,CATSRDTDRSYEQYF,TGTGCCACCAGCAGAGATACGGACCGGTCCTACGAGCAGTACTTC
TRBD1,TRBV6-1,13,-,TRBJ1-2,CASSGQGNYGYTF,TGTGCCAGCAGTGGACAGGGTAACTATGGCTACACCTTC
-,TRBV15,15,-,TRBJ1-2,CATSRDWGSSGGYTF,TGTGCCACCAGCAGAGATTGGGGATCTTCAGGGGGCTACACCTTC
-,TRBV18,15,once,TRBJ2-2,CASSPPNSGTGELFF,TGTGCCAGCTCACCACCTAACAGCGGAACCGGGGAGCTGTTTTTT
TRBD1,TRBV19,14,-,TRBJ2-7,CASSNRDRGDEQYF,TGTGCCAGTAGTAACCGGGACAGGGGGGACGAGCAGTACTTC
-,TRBV5-1,14,-,TRBJ2-2,CASSLDLRDGELFF,TGCGCCAGCAGCTTAGATTTGAGGGACGGGGAGCTGTTTTTT
TRBD2,TRBV7-2,14,-,TRBJ2-1,CASSWTSGSDEQFF,TGTGCCAGCAGCTGGACTAGCGGGAGTGATGAGCAGTTCTTC
TRBD2,TRBV19,15,-,TRBJ2-7,CASSAGLADSYEQYF,TGTGCCAGTAGCGCCGGACTAGCGGACTCCTACGAGCAGTACTTC
-,TRBV5-1,16,-,TRBJ2-1,CASSLPGSGGYNEQFF,TGCGCCAGCAGCTTGCCGGGGTCCGGAGGCTACAATGAGCAGTTCTTC
-,TRBV5-1,13,-,TRBJ2-3,CASAAGPTDTQYF,TGCGCCAGTGCGGCGGGGCCTACAGATACGCAGTATTTT
-,TRBV7-8,15,-,TRBJ2-2,CASSLVVSLAGELFF,TGTGCCAGCAGCTTAGTGGTTAGCCTCGCCGGGGAGCTGTTTTTT
TRBD2,TRBV4-1,19,-,TRBJ2-5,CASSPSRALAGGRGETQYF,TGCGCCAGCAGCCCCTCAAGGGCGCTAGCGGGAGGCCGTGGAGAGACCCAGTACTTC
-,TRBV9,16,-,TRBJ1-3,CASSVAGSLLGNTIYF,TGTGCCAGCAGCGTAGCCGGGAGTCTCCTTGGAAACACCATATATTTT
-,TRBV27,13,-,TRBJ2-1,CASSLWLSNEQFF,TGTGCCAGCAGTCTGTGGCTAAGTAATGAGCAGTTCTTC
TRBD2,TRBV28,16,-,TRBJ2-3,CASSSASGRASVAQYF,TGTGCCAGCAGTTCCGCTAGCGGGAGGGCCTCTGTTGCGCAGTATTTT
-,TRBV29-1,14,-,TRBJ1-5,CSVGFGNSNQPQHF,TGCAGCGTTGGATTCGGTAATAGCAATCAGCCCCAGCATTTT